The rows below give T cell receptor beta chains drawn from one sample of a study of T cell repertoires in cytomegalovirus infection. Via MiXCR, TCRdb re-called the reads, giving one row per CDR3 protein. The sample has 250,000 to 300,000 distinct CDR3 sequences, about 23% seen once. The sample taken for sequencing was PBMCs. These receptors were taken from a human donor in good health (CMV status not recorded). Some clones in this sample may be carry-over from other donors' samples. Each CDR3 is given with its conserved first and last residue. The D gene is left open where the match is weak. The size of a clone is reported for some rows only, either as once, few or many, or as a class for expanded clones.

J gene | CDR3 length | V gene | D gene | clone size | CDR3 DNA | CDR3 protein
TRBJ2-2 | 13 | TRBV9 | NA | NA | TGTGCCAGCAGCGTAGGCCCAACCGGGGAGCTGTTTTTT | CASSVGPTGELFF
TRBJ1-1 | 13 | TRBV7-2 | NA | many | TGTGCCAGCAGCTTCTTCGGCCGGGGTGAAGCTTTCTTT | CASSFFGRGEAFF
TRBJ1-1 | 12 | TRBV27 | NA | NA | TGTGCCACCGGCCGGGAGAACACTGAAGCTTTCTTT | CATGRENTEAFF
TRBJ1-5 | 14 | TRBV6-2/TRBV6-3 | NA | NA | TGTGCCAGCAGTTACGGCCGGGCCCCCCAGCCCCAGCATTTT | CASSYGRAPQPQHF
TRBJ2-5 | 14 | TRBV20-1 | NA | few | TGCAGTGCCCGGGCGACAGTTACCCAAGAGACCCAGTACTTC | CSARATVTQETQYF
TRBJ2-3 | 14 | TRBV20-1 | NA | few | TGCAGTGCTAGAGGGGCCAGCGAGGCCCGTACGCAGTATTTT | CSARGASEARTQYF
TRBJ2-2 | 17 | TRBV4-2 | TRBD2 | NA | TGTGCCAGCAGCCAAGATCCAGCGGGAGGGCTATTGGGGGAGCTGTTTTTT | CASSQDPAGGLLGELFF
TRBJ2-7 | 11 | TRBV15 | NA | NA | TGTGCCACCAGCGCTTCCTACGAGCAGTACTTC | CATSASYEQYF
TRBJ2-1 | 13 | TRBV10-3 | NA | few | TGTGCCATCAGTGCTGACACCCACAATGAGCAGTTCTTC | CAISADTHNEQFF
TRBJ1-1 | 13 | TRBV7-9 | TRBD1 | NA | TGTGCCAGCAGCTGGACAGGGTGGACTGAAGCTTTCTTT | CASSWTGWTEAFF
TRBJ2-7 | 15 | TRBV5-6 | NA | NA | TGTGCCAGCAGCTTAATAACGGACGGATCCTACGAGCAGTACTTC | CASSLITDGSYEQYF
TRBJ1-1 | 13 | TRBV19 | NA | NA | TGTGCCAGTCGATCACAGGGCGGCACTGAAGCTTTCTTT | CASRSQGGTEAFF
TRBJ2-2 | 13 | TRBV14 | NA | NA | TGTGCCAGCAACGGGAAGGGTACCGGGGAGCTGTTTTTT | CASNGKGTGELFF
TRBJ1-1 | 16 | TRBV28 | NA | NA | TGTGCCAGCAGTTTACTCGTTGGGGGGTTTGAGACTGAAGCTTTCTTT | CASSLLVGGFETEAFF
TRBJ2-5 | 14 | TRBV7-8 | NA | NA | TGTGCCAGCACCTTACAAGGGTCACCGGGGACCCAGTACTTC | CASTLQGSPGTQYF
TRBJ2-1 | 14 | TRBV24-1 | TRBD1 | NA | TGTGCCACCAGTCGGACAGGGAGCTGGGATGAGCAGTTCTTC | CATSRTGSWDEQFF
TRBJ2-2 | 16 | TRBV7-2 | TRBD2 | many | TGTGCCAGCAGCTTAACGCGGGAGGGCCCGCGAGGGGAGCTGTTTTTT | CASSLTREGPRGELFF
TRBJ1-2 | 14 | TRBV28 | NA | NA | TGTGCCAGCAGGACTCCGGTTGGGCCCGGTGGCTACACCTTC | CASRTPVGPGGYTF
TRBJ1-1 | 12 | TRBV7-2 | TRBD1 | many | TGTGCCAGCAGCATCCGACAGGGTGAAGCTTTCTTT | CASSIRQGEAFF
TRBJ2-5 | 14 | TRBV12-3/TRBV12-4 | NA | NA | TGTGCCAGCCGTCCTTTGGGGCTCCCAGAGACCCAGTACTTC | CASRPLGLPETQYF
TRBJ1-1 | 17 | TRBV6-5 | NA | many | TGTGCCAGCAGTTACTTTTACCGGTCCGTCGGGAACACTGAAGCTTTCTTT | CASSYFYRSVGNTEAFF
TRBJ2-3 | 15 | TRBV11-2 | NA | many | TGTGCCAGCAGCCCCGGGGGTTGGGGCACAGATACGCAGTATTTT | CASSPGGWGTDTQYF
TRBJ2-4 | 18 | TRBV7-2 | TRBD2 | many | TGTGCCAGCAGCGAGACTAGCGGGCCTATTTTAGCCAAAAACATTCAGTACTTC | CASSETSGPILAKNIQYF